Listed here are 27 T cell receptor beta chains from one sample, sequenced in a study of T cell responses to AZD1222 COVID-19 vaccine. The data were produced by immunoSEQ multiplex PCR, yet TCRdb's version contains in-frame clones alone and is incomplete. The table records about 110,000 clones, around 83% of them present only once. Source: peripheral blood, taken on day 0 of AZD1222 vaccination. The receptors derive from an adult in good health.

The CDR3 region is CASSTSGGGELFF. The CDR3 DNA reads TGTGCCAGCAGCACCAGTGGGGGCGGGGAGCTGTTTTTT. The genes are TRBV6-4 and TRBJ2-2; either TRBD1 or TRBD2 may supply D (5 bases each). V lost 6 bases to trimming and J lost 7 bases, with 12 bases between them. This CDR3 is built from 13 residues. Germline V gene sequence: CDR1 MRHNA, CDR2 SNTAGT.

The chain joins TRBV10-3 to TRBJ2-2; 8 positions match TRBD1. Germline V gene data show CDR1 as ENHRY and CDR2 as SYGVKD. The CDR3 is 15 residues long. Trimming removed 6 bases from V and 1 base from J; junction bases left unmatched: 4. In DNA form, the CDR3 reads TGTGCCATCAGCCAGACAGGGGAGAACACCGGGGAGCTGTTTTTT. This gives the protein CAISQTGENTGELFF.

V and J are TRBV5-1 and TRBJ2-3; D is perhaps TRBD1 (5 bases). Trimming took off 7 bases at V and 6 bases at J, with 18 bases between the two ends. This CDR3 has 14 residues. Germline V CDR1 and CDR2: SGHRS, YFSETQ. CDR3 sequence reads: CASGRTSTRDTQYF. The CDR3 coding sequence is TGCGCCAGCGGTAGGACATCTACGAGGGATACGCAGTATTTT. Complete variable domain (other parts from reference TRBV5-1 and TRBJ2-3): KAGVTQTPRYLIKTRGQQVTLSCSPISGHRSVSWYQQTPGQGLQFLFEYFSETQRNKGNFPGRFSGRQFSNSRSEMNVSTLELGDSALYLCASGRTSTRDTQYFGPGTRLTVL.

This clone was observed a single time. The chain has TRBV7-2 and TRBJ1-3; TRBD1 is a possible D gene (6 bases). The CDR3 loop spans 15 amino acids. Germline V lookup: CDR1 SGHTA, CDR2 FQGNSA. V was trimmed by 2 bases and J by 0 bases, leaving 8 bases between them. The CDR3 protein is CASSLQGSSGNTIYF. The DNA of the CDR3 is TGTGCCAGCAGCTTACAGGGGAGCTCTGGAAACACCATATATTTT. The variable domain in full, with the rest retrieved from reference TRBV7-2 and TRBJ1-3, is GAGVSQSPSNKVTEKGKDVELRCDPISGHTALYWYRQSLGQGLEFLIYFQGNSAPDKSGLPSDRFSAERTGGSVSTLTIQRTQQEDSAVYLCASSLQGSSGNTIYFGEGSWLTVV.

V usage is TRBV14 and J usage is TRBJ1-4; D call uncertain. Germline CDR1 reads SGHDN; CDR2 reads FVKESK. V shed 0 bases and J shed 8 bases, with 13 bases lying between them. The CDR3 runs 15 residues. The CDR3 coding sequence is TGTGCCAGCAGCCAAGATCTGGGGTCGTACGAAAAACTGTTTTTT. It specifies CASSQDLGSYEKLFF.

The chain joins TRBV29-1 to TRBJ1-1; TRBD1 agrees at 9 bases. CDR1 is SQVTM and CDR2 is ANQGSEA in the germline V gene. The CDR3 consists of 14 residues. The V gene end was trimmed by 6 bases and the J gene end by 8 bases; junction bases not matched to a gene: 13. The CDR3 spells CSVGGQGLTLEAFF. The CDR3 DNA follows: TGCAGCGTGGGAGGACAGGGGCTAACCCTCGAAGCTTTCTTT.

The chain has TRBV19 and TRBJ1-6, with D uncertain. Germline V CDR1 and CDR2: LNHDA, SQIVND (reference sequence). The CDR3 runs to 15 residues. Trimming removed 3 bases from V and 8 bases from J, with 14 bases in between. This chain's CDR3 is CASSISSGPDSPLHF. Here the CDR3 DNA reads TGTGCCAGTAGTATTTCATCTGGGCCGGATTCACCCCTCCACTTT.

CDR3 sequence (DNA): TGTGCCAGCAGCCCCGGGACAGTCTCTGGAAACACCATATATTTT. The encoded protein is CASSPGTVSGNTIYF. V usage is TRBV3-1 (or the pseudogene TRBV3-2) and J usage is TRBJ1-3; TRBD1 agrees at 7 bases. The CDR3 is 15 amino acids. The germline V gene encodes CDR1 LGHDT and CDR2 YNNKEL (reference sequence). With V trimmed by 4 bases and J by 0 bases, 3 bases remained unmatched.

This clone has a single count. The gene calls are TRBV7-7 and TRBJ1-1; no firm D call. CDR3 size: 11 residues. V gave up 10 bases and J gave up 5 bases, with 11 bases separating them. Germline CDR1 reads SSHAT; CDR2 reads FNYEAQ (reference sequence). The CDR3 DNA follows: TGTGCCACCAGACGGGGTACTGAAGCTTTCTTT. Protein: CATRRGTEAFF.

The V call is TRBV6-5, the J call TRBJ1-2, with a weak D call TRBD1 (6 bases). Trimming removed 7 bases from V and 7 bases from J, with 22 bases in between. This CDR3 has 15 residues. The germline V gene has CDR1 MNHEY and CDR2 SVGAGI. The CDR3 here is CASKGGGRVMGGYTF. CDR3 in DNA: TGTGCCAGCAAAGGCGGGGGCCGGGTGATGGGTGGCTACACCTTC.

The genes are TRBV3-1 (or the pseudogene TRBV3-2) and TRBJ2-2, with D possibly TRBD2 on 6 matching bases. Per germline, CDR1 LGHDT and CDR2 YNNKEL (reference sequence). The CDR3 runs 17 residues. V was trimmed by 1 base and J by 4 bases, leaving 16 bases between them. The CDR3 is CASSQAFRGSFTGELFF. The CDR3 coding sequence is TGTGCCAGCAGCCAAGCGTTTCGGGGGTCTTTCACCGGGGAGCTGTTTTTT.

The chain carries TRBV13 and TRBJ2-1; 10 nucleotides match TRBD1. Per germline, CDR1 PRHDT and CDR2 FYEKMQ (reference sequence). The junction had 7 bases not matched to a gene; V was cut back by 2 bases and J by 6 bases. This CDR3 region has 16 residues. The DNA for the CDR3 is TGTGCCAGCAGCTTACCTCGACAGGGGGCGCCCAATGAGCAGTTCTTC. This sequence encodes CASSLPRQGAPNEQFF.

The genes are TRBV25-1 and TRBJ1-2, with D tentatively TRBD1 (5 bases). The germline V gene encodes CDR1 MGHDK and CDR2 SYGVNS. The CDR3 is 17 residues long. V was cut by 6 bases and J by 3 bases, with 23 bases left in between. CDR3 DNA sequence: TGTGCCAGCAGCGTACAGAGGGCGGCCCCGGGGGACTATGGCTACACCTTC. It specifies CASSVQRAAPGDYGYTF.

CDR3 DNA: TGTGCCAGCAGCTTAGGGGACAGGGGAACTCAAGAGACCCAGTACTTC. Encoded protein: CASSLGDRGTQETQYF. This chain links TRBV7-9 with TRBJ2-5; 10 bases map to TRBD1. The length of the CDR3 is 16 residues. Germline V gene sequence: CDR1 SEHNR, CDR2 FQNEAQ (reference sequence). V lost 1 base and J lost 2; bases outside the gene matches: 4.

V gene TRBV3-1 (or the pseudogene TRBV3-2) combines with J gene TRBJ2-7, with TRBD2 identical over 9 bases. Looked up from germline, CDR1 is LGHDT and CDR2 is YNNKEL (reference sequence). The CDR3 runs 15 residues. V gave up 5 bases and J gave up 3 bases; unmatched junction bases: 8. The DNA for the CDR3 is TGTGCCAGCAGCTTTGCGGGGGGGGGTTACTACGAGCAGTACTTC. The encoded protein is CASSFAGGGYYEQYF.

J is TRBJ2-7 and V is TRBV4-1; TRBD2 matches at 16 bases. The CDR3 runs 16 residues. V gave up 5 bases and J gave up 2 bases; unmatched junction bases: 3. Germline V gene data show CDR1 as MGHRA and CDR2 as YSYEKL. CDR3 sequence reads: CASSSGTSGGAYEQYF. The CDR3 coding sequence is TGCGCCAGCAGCTCCGGGACTAGCGGGGGGGCCTACGAGCAGTACTTC.

The chain links TRBV4-1 to TRBJ2-1; TRBD2 is a possible D gene (7 bases). The germline V gene has CDR1 MGHRA and CDR2 YSYEKL. V lost 3 bases to trimming and J lost 4 bases, with 16 bases between them. The CDR3 is made up of 16 amino acids. The CDR3 sequence: CASSHRGGGSYNEQFF. In DNA form, the CDR3 reads TGCGCCAGCAGCCATCGGGGAGGGGGGTCGTACAATGAGCAGTTCTTC.

This chain uses TRBV7-9 with TRBJ2-7; no firm D call. CDR3 length: 14 amino acids. Trimming took 0 bases from V and 0 from J, leaving 6 bases between them. Germline assignment: CDR1 SEHNR and CDR2 FQNEAQ (reference sequence). The CDR3 nucleotides are TGTGCCAGCAGCTTAGCGGTCCCCTCCTACGAGCAGTACTTC. Protein product: CASSLAVPSYEQYF.

There are a few counts of this clone. The chain links TRBV7-2 to TRBJ1-1; D possibly corresponds to TRBD1 (6 bases). There are 12 residues in the CDR3. Germline CDR1 and CDR2: SGHTA and FQGNSA. The V end was cut by 1 base, the J end by 10 bases, with 10 bases between. In DNA form, the CDR3 reads TGTGCCAGCAGCTTAGAGGCAGGGGCAGCTTTCTTT. Its protein is CASSLEAGAAFF.

V and J are TRBV10-3 and TRBJ2-1, with D possibly TRBD1 on 7 matching bases. CDR3 size: 14 residues. Germline V gives CDR1 ENHRY, CDR2 SYGVKD. With 5 bases removed from V and 8 bases from J, the gap between germline ends came to 16 bases. This chain's CDR3 is CAISSQQGGDEQFF. The CDR3 DNA follows: TGTGCCATCAGTAGTCAGCAGGGGGGCGATGAGCAGTTCTTC.

The chain carries TRBV3-1 (or the pseudogene TRBV3-2) and TRBJ2-5; no reliable D call. Germline CDR1 and CDR2: LGHDT and YNNKEL (reference sequence). The CDR3 runs 14 residues. V lost 4 bases and J lost 1, with 10 bases in between. The chain's CDR3 is CASSLPRPQETQYF. CDR3 coding DNA: TGTGCCAGCAGCCTCCCCCGCCCCCAAGAGACCCAGTACTTC.

CDR3 sequence: CASSRDGTSGNTIYF. The CDR3 DNA sequence: TGTGCCAGTAGCCGGGACGGAACCTCTGGAAACACCATATATTTT. The gene calls are TRBV19 and TRBJ1-3; D perhaps matches TRBD1 (5 bases). The V gene's germline CDR1 is LNHDA and CDR2 SQIVND (reference sequence). Trimming removed 6 bases at V and 0 bases at J, with 12 bases between. CDR3 length: 15 amino acids.

The chain joins TRBV4-1 to TRBJ1-2; 9 bases match TRBD1. This CDR3 region has 16 residues. The germline CDR1 and CDR2 sequences are MGHRA and YSYEKL. V was pared by 3 bases and J by 7 bases, with 12 bases of the junction left unmatched. The CDR3 region has the DNA TGCGCCAGCAGCCACGCCCTGGCGACAGGGGGTAGTGGCTACACCTTC. Its protein is CASSHALATGGSGYTF.

V gene TRBV28 combines with J gene TRBJ1-5; D ambiguous. This CDR3 is built from 15 residues. The germline V and J ends were trimmed by 3 bases and 7 bases, with 16 bases remaining between them. From germline, CDR1 is MDHEN and CDR2 SYDVKM. For the CDR3, the DNA is TGTGCCAGCAGTTTTTTAGAGGTGGGAAGACAGCCCCAGCATTTT. It yields the protein CASSFLEVGRQPQHF.

CDR3 residues: CATSVQSNQPQHF. Here the CDR3 DNA reads TGTGCCACCAGTGTACAAAGCAATCAGCCCCAGCATTTT. The J gene is TRBJ1-5, the V gene TRBV24-1, with D unresolved. The CDR3 has 13 amino acids. V lost 5 bases, J lost 1 base, and 5 bases lay in between. The germline V gene encodes CDR1 KGHDR and CDR2 SFDVKD.

The V and J genes are TRBV6-2 or TRBV6-3 and TRBJ2-7; D not certain. This CDR3 has 14 residues. Germline values: CDR1 MNHEY, CDR2 SVGEGT. With 0 bases removed from V and 6 bases from J, the gap between germline ends came to 12 bases. The CDR3 nucleotides read TGTGCCAGCAGTTACTCGATGGCAACCCCCGAGCAGTACTTC. This translates into CASSYSMATPEQYF.

This clone was recorded a few times. The chain links TRBV23-1 to TRBJ1-5; D remains ambiguous. TRBV23-1 is known as an ORF, though its function is uncertain. The V end lost 2 bases, the J end lost 1 base, and 15 bases lay between the germline ends. CDR3 size: 17 residues. The CDR3 is CASSQPHGLGSNQPQHF. The CDR3 region has the DNA TGCGCCAGCAGTCAACCCCACGGCCTGGGGAGCAATCAGCCCCAGCATTTT.